One sample yielded the 13 T cell receptor beta chains listed below, sequenced in a study of PD-L1 blockade in urothelial cancer. Here immunoSEQ multiplex PCR was the method, and the copy in TCRdb shows in-frame clones only, minus some. The repertoire consists of 35,000 to 40,000 clones, with roughly 36% occurring once and the leading ten covering 8.5% to 10%. The sample consisted of tumor tissue, taken before atezolizumab (anti-PD-L1) treatment. The origin of the receptors is a man aged 55 to 69 with urothelial cancer.

The V gene is TRBV28, the J gene TRBJ1-3, with D unclear. Germline V gene lookup returns CDR1 MDHEN and CDR2 SYDVKM. V lost 7 bases and J 0 bases, leaving 7 bases between the germline ends. The length of the CDR3 is 13 residues. CDR3 sequence (DNA): TGTGCCAGCACGCTGAGCTCTGGAAACACCATATATTTT. This translates into CASTLSSGNTIYF.

This chain connects TRBV28 to TRBJ1-5; 7 nucleotides match TRBD1. The CDR3 consists of 16 residues. CDR1 and CDR2 from the germline V gene are MDHEN and SYDVKM. The V segment lost 5 bases and the J segment 2 bases; nucleotides outside the gene matches: 9. The CDR3 region is CASSISGQARNQPQHF. CDR3 in DNA: TGTGCCAGCAGTATATCCGGACAGGCACGCAATCAGCCCCAGCATTTT.

This chain connects TRBV18 to TRBJ1-1; D not certain. Germline V gives CDR1 KGHSH, CDR2 LQKENI. The V and J ends lost 0 bases and 7 bases respectively, with 9 bases between them. This CDR3 region has 13 residues. DNA for the CDR3: TGTGCCAGCTCACCACCGTCAGCGAATGAAGCTTTCTTT. Its protein is CASSPPSANEAFF.

The chain links TRBV7-4 to TRBJ1-5; the D is unclear. V dropped 2 bases and J dropped 0 bases, with 11 bases sitting between them. The CDR3 contains 16 residues. Germline assignment: CDR1 SGHVT and CDR2 SQSDAQ. The CDR3 region is CASSLNGKGSNQPQHF. The CDR3 bases are TGTGCCAGCAGCTTAAATGGTAAGGGTAGCAATCAGCCCCAGCATTTT.

This clone has only a few counts. The V call is TRBV30, the J call TRBJ2-1; unclear D gene. V was pared by 3 bases and J by 7 bases, with 19 bases between. The CDR3 covers 15 residues. Germline CDR1 GTSNPN, CDR2 SVGIG (reference sequence). The CDR3 DNA sequence: TGTGCCTGGAGAAAACAATTTACCTATACAAATGAGCAGTTCTTC. Translating gives CAWRKQFTYTNEQFF.

This sequence joins TRBV6-7 and TRBJ1-5; 7 bases map to TRBD1. TRBV6-7 is an ORF for which the function is uncertain. The CDR3 covers 15 residues. The V gene end was trimmed by 5 bases and the J gene end by 4 bases; junction bases not matched to a gene: 8. CDR3 residues: CASSIASGGNQPQHF. CDR3 coding DNA: TGTGCCAGCAGTATTGCATCAGGGGGGAATCAGCCCCAGCATTTT.

This clone qualifies as medium-sized. This chain joins TRBV5-1 and TRBJ1-4; D remains unclear. Germline V gene sequence: CDR1 SGHRS, CDR2 YFSETQ. The CDR3 is made up of 15 amino acids. Trimming shortened V by 4 bases and J by 4 bases, and 14 bases separated the two germline ends. The CDR3 nucleotides are TGCGCCAGCAGCCCAGGAACCGGGCTTAATGAAAAACTGTTTTTT. Protein product: CASSPGTGLNEKLFF.

This clone has a handful of counts. The chain employs TRBV29-1 and TRBJ1-1, with 9 nucleotides matching TRBD1. CDR1 is SQVTM and CDR2 is ANQGSEA in the germline V gene. CDR3 size: 16 residues. The trim removed 1 base at V and 2 bases at J, leaving 8 bases unmatched. Here the CDR3 reads CSVEGDRGGANTEAFF. The CDR3, as DNA: TGCAGCGTTGAAGGCGACAGGGGGGGAGCAAACACTGAAGCTTTCTTT.

This chain connects TRBV28 to TRBJ2-2; 8 bases align to TRBD1. Per germline, CDR1 MDHEN and CDR2 SYDVKM. The CDR3 sequence is 17 residues long. V gave up 5 bases and J gave up 4 bases; unmatched junction bases: 12. Here the CDR3 reads CASSQRAQGAGTGELFF. The CDR3 region has the DNA TGTGCCAGCAGTCAAAGGGCCCAGGGGGCAGGCACCGGGGAGCTGTTTTTT.

A few counts support this clone. The CDR3 coding sequence is TGTGCCAGCAATGGGGGGCGCGGCTGGGAGACCCAGTACTTC. As protein: CASNGGRGWETQYF. V and J are TRBV28 and TRBJ2-5; either TRBD1 or TRBD2 may supply D (6 bases each). The ends were cut back, 7 bases at V and 5 bases at J, with 17 bases in the middle. The germline CDR1 and CDR2 sequences are MDHEN and SYDVKM. The CDR3 covers 14 residues.

This clone was observed many times. The CDR3 DNA reads as TGTGCCAGCAGCGTACAGAACACCGGGGAGCTGTTTTTT. It is translated as CASSVQNTGELFF. The chain combines TRBV9 with TRBJ2-2; D is uncertain. V gave up 1 base and J gave up 1 base, with 2 bases separating them. The germline V gene has CDR1 SGDLS and CDR2 YYNGEE. The CDR3 length is 13 residues.

This clone has more than one count but fewer than ten. The V gene is TRBV11-3, the J gene TRBJ2-7, with D possibly matching TRBD2 (6 bases). Per the germline V gene, CDR1 is SGHNT and CDR2 is YENEEA. The CDR3 consists of 15 residues. V was cut by 1 base and J by 2 bases, with 12 bases left in between. CDR3 residues: CASSLVLAGTYEQYF. In DNA, the CDR3 is TGTGCCAGCAGCTTAGTACTAGCTGGGACCTACGAGCAGTACTTC.

CDR3 sequence reads: CASSTRGAAGEGSEQFF. CDR3 in DNA: TGTGCCAGTAGTACCCGGGGGGCAGCGGGAGAAGGAAGTGAGCAGTTCTTC. The V and J genes are TRBV19 and TRBJ2-1; the match to TRBD2 covers 8 bases. This CDR3 region has 17 residues. The V gene end was trimmed by 4 bases and the J gene end by 9 bases; junction bases not matched to a gene: 17. From germline, CDR1 is LNHDA and CDR2 SQIVND (reference sequence). The full variable domain, completed using reference TRBV19 and TRBJ2-1, is DGGITQSPKYLFRKEGQNVTLSCEQNLNHDAMYWYRQDPGQGLRLIYYSQIVNDFQKGDIAEGYSVSREKKESFPLTVTSAQKNPTAFYLCASSTRGAAGEGSEQFFGPGTRLTVL.